This T cell receptor beta chain was captured in a study of blood T cell repertoires in COVID-19. In the study's own analysis: Reference gene primers were amplified, and this amplification served to estimate nucleated cell counts. Some clones are missing from TCRdb's copy, which holds only in-frame ones; the method was immunoSEQ multiplex PCR. That table supplies the V and J calls and clone size; D and trimming were determined from the DNA. This sample carries around 300,000 clones, around 90% of them seen once, and the ten largest clones take around 1.7%. V lost 7 bases, J lost 2 bases, and 4 bases stayed unmatched. Germline loops: CDR1 SQVTM, CDR2 ANQGSEA. The CDR3 runs to 14 residues.

The chain has TRBV29-1 and TRBJ2-3, with TRBD2 matching 12 bases. The sequencing sample was made of PBMCs or T cells enriched from blood (not recorded which). This TCR derives from a woman aged 18 to 35 with acute COVID-19. Here the CDR3 reads CSGRTSGNTDTQYF. CDR3 coding DNA: TGCAGCGGCCGGACTAGCGGGAACACAGATACGCAGTATTTT.